One and the same sample provided the 20 T cell receptor beta chains below, sequenced in a study of response to subunit inactivated influenza vaccine. TCRdb recomputed calls from the RT-PCR reads with MiXCR, one row per CDR3 protein. The sample lists 500,000 or so distinct CDR3 sequences, about 15% occurring once. Source: CD4+ T cells sorted from PBMCs, taken less than 30 months after vaccination. The receptors originated from a man aged 45 to 70 who received an inactivated influenza vaccine.

This clonotype was seen at least ten times. This rearrangement joins TRBV7-9 to TRBJ2-5; D is unresolved. The CDR3 is 13 residues long. Trimming removed 2 bases at V and 5 bases at J, with 9 bases between. Germline V gives CDR1 SEHNR, CDR2 FQNEAQ (reference sequence). The CDR3 coding sequence is TGTGCCAGCAGCTTATGGGGTAGCGAGACCCAGTACTTC. Translated: CASSLWGSETQYF.

This clonotype was recorded a few times. CDR3 protein: CASSWGEFTDTQYF. Written as DNA, the CDR3 is TGTGCCAGCAGTTGGGGGGAATTCACAGATACGCAGTATTTT. The rearrangement uses TRBV12-3 or TRBV12-4 and TRBJ2-3; TRBD2 might be the D (6 bases). This CDR3 comprises 14 residues. Trimming left V 4 bases short and J 2 bases short, with 10 bases between.

V gene TRBV20-1 combines with J gene TRBJ2-1; D gene uncertain. The V gene lost 3 bases and the J gene lost 8 bases, with 8 bases spanning the gap. The germline V gene has CDR1 DFQATT and CDR2 SNEGSKA (reference sequence). CDR3 length equals 11 residues. CDR3 in DNA: TGCAGTGCTAGTGATAGACATGAGCAGTTCTTC. It codes for CSASDRHEQFF.

There are many counts of this clonotype. The chain has TRBV5-1 and TRBJ2-2, with D maybe TRBD1 (6 bases). V gave up 3 bases and J gave up 4 bases, with 13 bases separating them. Per germline, CDR1 SGHRS and CDR2 YFSETQ. The CDR3 spans 15 residues. The CDR3 loop reads CASSYHRASTGELFF. CDR3 nucleotides: TGCGCCAGCAGCTATCACAGGGCCTCCACCGGGGAGCTGTTTTTT.

This clonotype was seen a few times. This chain joins TRBV28 and TRBJ2-7; a weak D match, TRBD1 (6 bases). CDR1 and CDR2 (germline): MDHEN, SYDVKM. The V gene lost 3 bases and the J gene lost 3 bases, with 9 bases spanning the gap. The length of the CDR3 is 13 residues. The CDR3 nucleotides read TGTGCCAGCAGTTTGACAGGTCTCTACGAGCAGTACTTC. The encoded protein is CASSLTGLYEQYF.

V gene TRBV5-1 combines with J gene TRBJ2-7, with 9 bases identical to TRBD1. Per the germline V gene, CDR1 is SGHRS and CDR2 is YFSETQ. The length of the CDR3 is 14 residues. With V trimmed by 2 bases and J by 5 bases, 5 bases remained unmatched. The CDR3 loop reads CASSFQGTGNEQYF. For the CDR3, the DNA is TGCGCCAGCAGCTTTCAGGGGACAGGGAACGAGCAGTACTTC. Using reference TRBV5-1 and TRBJ2-7 for the parts outside the CDR3, the full variable domain is KAGVTQTPRYLIKTRGQQVTLSCSPISGHRSVSWYQQTPGQGLQFLFEYFSETQRNKGNFPGRFSGRQFSNSRSEMNVSTLELGDSALYLCASSFQGTGNEQYFGPGTRLTVT.

The CDR3, as DNA: TGCAGTGCTAGAGACCCCCAACAGGGTGATCTTGGGTACGAGCAGTACTTC. It is translated as CSARDPQQGDLGYEQYF. The chain couples TRBV20-1 to TRBJ2-7, with D tentatively TRBD1 (6 bases). Per germline, CDR1 DFQATT and CDR2 SNEGSKA (reference sequence). Between the trimmed V and J ends, which lost 0 bases and 4 bases, there was a span of 22 bases. This CDR3 has 17 residues.

In its sample, this clonotype was seen a few times. This chain uses TRBV29-1 with TRBJ2-7; 9 bases match TRBD1. In germline, CDR1 is SQVTM, CDR2 ANQGSEA. The CDR3 contains 15 residues. The V and J ends lost 6 bases and 1 base, in that order; junction bases with no gene match: 10. The CDR3 loop reads CSVVYDRGISYEQYF. CDR3 nucleotide sequence: TGCAGCGTCGTCTATGACAGGGGGATATCCTACGAGCAGTACTTC.

The chain links TRBV29-1 to TRBJ2-7, with TRBD1 matching over 10 bases. The germline CDR1 and CDR2 sequences are SQVTM and ANQGSEA. The V segment lost 6 bases and the J segment 3 bases; nucleotides outside the gene matches: 5. The CDR3 contains 13 residues. CDR3 protein: CSVAGQGIYEQYF. The CDR3 nucleotides are TGCAGCGTGGCGGGACAGGGGATCTACGAGCAGTACTTC.

This clonotype was counted between two and nine times. The chain employs TRBV7-2 and TRBJ2-7; tentative D call: TRBD1 (6 bases). Germline-derived CDR1 and CDR2 are SGHTA and FQGNSA. This CDR3 spans 14 amino acids. The V and J ends lost 0 bases and 4 bases respectively, with 10 bases between them. Written as DNA, the CDR3 is TGTGCCAGCAGCTTAGCGGGGACAATGTACGAGCAGTACTTC. This codes for CASSLAGTMYEQYF.

The chain is built from TRBV20-1 and TRBJ2-1; TRBD2 might be the D (6 bases). Deletions cut 2 bases from V and 7 bases from J, with 15 bases between. Looked up from germline, CDR1 is DFQATT and CDR2 is SNEGSKA (reference sequence). This CDR3 spans 14 amino acids. CDR3 residues: CSARMGGVLNEQFF. Here the CDR3 DNA reads TGCAGTGCTAGAATGGGGGGTGTCCTTAATGAGCAGTTCTTC.

This clonotype was picked up many times. The rearrangement joins TRBV5-1 to TRBJ2-5; 8 nucleotides agree with TRBD1. The V gene's germline CDR1 is SGHRS and CDR2 YFSETQ. J lost 1 base, V lost 9 bases, and 5 bases had no gene match. The CDR3 has 13 residues. CDR3 loop: CATRQGLQETQYF. The CDR3 DNA sequence: TGCGCCACTAGACAGGGGCTCCAAGAGACCCAGTACTTC.

The rearrangement joins TRBV15 to TRBJ2-1; D is unresolved. Germline-derived CDR1 and CDR2 are LNHNV and YYDKDF (reference sequence). The V end lost 5 bases, the J end lost 9 bases, and 20 bases lay between the germline ends. This CDR3 is built from 15 residues. The CDR3 region has the DNA TGTGCCACCAGCGCCTCGACAACCTCGTTCAGTGAGCAGTTCTTC. Translating gives CATSASTTSFSEQFF.

The V gene is TRBV5-5, the J gene TRBJ2-2, with TRBD2 as a possible D gene (6 bases). V lost 1 base to trimming and J lost 3 bases, with 13 bases between them. The CDR3 covers 16 residues. CDR1 and CDR2 from the germline V gene are SGHKS and YYEKEE (reference sequence). In nucleotides, the CDR3 is TGTGCCAGCAGCTTGTTTGGACGCGGGGACACCGGGGAGCTGTTTTTT. The encoded protein is CASSLFGRGDTGELFF.

This clonotype turned up a few times. This chain links TRBV24-1 with TRBJ2-1, with 8 positions matching TRBD2. This CDR3 spans 16 amino acids. J gave up 6 bases and V 1 base, and 7 bases lay outside the gene matches. Germline CDR1 is KGHDR and CDR2 is SFDVKD. The CDR3 reads CATSDFASSGRNEQFF. CDR3 in DNA: TGTGCCACCAGTGATTTTGCGTCTAGCGGGCGCAATGAGCAGTTCTTC.

The rearrangement links TRBV29-1 to TRBJ2-1; D may be TRBD1 (6 bases). CDR1 is SQVTM, CDR2 ANQGSEA, per germline. The CDR3 length is 13 residues. Trimming left V 6 bases short and J 10 bases short, with 19 bases between. CDR3 protein: CSVDRNPVSEQFF. DNA of the CDR3: TGCAGCGTCGACAGGAACCCCGTCTCCGAGCAGTTCTTC.

This clonotype was counted once. The rearrangement joins TRBV10-1 to TRBJ2-5, with D possibly being TRBD1 or TRBD2 (6 bases each). Germline loops: CDR1 WNHNN, CDR2 SYGVQD (reference sequence). Trimming removed 0 bases at V and 0 bases at J, with 14 bases between. This CDR3 is 17 amino acids long. The CDR3, as DNA: TGCGCCAGCAGTGAGTCGACTCGCGGGACAAACCAAGAGACCCAGTACTTC. It yields the protein CASSESTRGTNQETQYF.

This chain joins TRBV7-6 and TRBJ1-2; TRBD1 is a possible D gene (5 bases). This CDR3 comprises 18 residues. Per germline, CDR1 SGHVS and CDR2 FNYEAQ. The V end lost 1 base, the J end lost 9 bases, and 27 bases lay between the germline ends. The CDR3 nucleotides are TGTGCCAGCAGCTTAGACCGGGGCACAGGCGCTAGAGATGACCGCTACACCTTC. Translation gives CASSLDRGTGARDDRYTF.

This clonotype was recorded many times. This rearrangement joins TRBV14 to TRBJ2-3; D gene ambiguous. The CDR3 covers 12 residues. From germline, CDR1 is SGHDN and CDR2 FVKESK. The ends were cut back, 2 bases at V and 2 bases at J, with 2 bases in the middle. The CDR3 here is CASSQYTDTQYF. The CDR3, as DNA: TGTGCCAGCAGCCAATACACAGATACGCAGTATTTT.

About this clonotype itself: One end of the junction varies from germline; a read error may be responsible. This rearrangement joins TRBV14 to TRBJ2-3; the D call may be TRBD1 or TRBD2 (6 bases each). CDR1 and CDR2 (germline): SGHDN, FVKESK. The CDR3 is 13 amino acids. CDR3 residues: CASSQNLGGPFTF. The CDR3 coding sequence is TGTGCCAGCAGCCAAAATCTTGGGGGGCCTTTCACTTTT.